The next 28 T cell receptor beta chains were all read from a single sample in a study of shared clonotypes between healthy human individuals (dated by TCRdb to 2019 to 2021). CD8 naive samples were obtained by positive selection for CCR7 among CD45RO-negative cells, yielding a CD45RA+CCR7+ population from which TemRA cells were excluded. The receptor library was made with the immunoSEQ multiplex PCR assay. TCRdb retrieved this table from immuneACCESS and kept in-frame rearrangements only. Not all clones are present; in checked studies, unresolved V genes account for under half, and no reason is known for the remainder. The sample data list about 2 million clones, and about 94% of these were observed just once. The ten largest make up about 1.1% of the sample. The specimen was naive CD8+ T cells sorted from blood. According to the study, the label for this sample's cell subset or site signals: CD45RA+CCR7+. Receptor source: a man aged 18-30 years in good health.

This clone has only one observation. This rearrangement joins TRBV4-3 to TRBJ2-7, with TRBD2 matching over 11 bases. The CDR3 totals 16 residues. Germline assignment: CDR1 LGHNA and CDR2 YSLEER. The V gene end was trimmed by 4 bases and the J gene end by 3 bases; junction bases not matched to a gene: 8. The CDR3, as DNA: TGCGCCAGCAGCCCCGGCACTAGCGGGAGTATCTACGAGCAGTACTTC. Its translation: CASSPGTSGSIYEQYF.

The chain combines TRBV2 with TRBJ2-7, with D possibly matching TRBD2 (7 bases). Looked up from germline, CDR1 is SNHLY and CDR2 is FYNNEI. This CDR3 has 11 residues. CDR3 in DNA: TGTGCAGGGGGGGTCTCCTACGAGCAGTACTTC. This codes for CAGGVSYEQYF.

The rearrangement links TRBV30 to TRBJ2-7; D remains unclear. Germline V lookup: CDR1 GTSNPN, CDR2 SVGIG (reference sequence). CDR3 length: 11 amino acids. Trimming pared 1 base from V and 7 bases from J, leaving 8 bases between. CDR3 coding DNA: TGTGCCTGGAGTGGCGTGGGGGAGCAGTACTTC. This translates into CAWSGVGEQYF.

The sample holds a few counts of this clone. The identical CDR3 is also encoded by other nucleotide sequences in the sample. The CDR3 protein is CASSIGGGTEAFF. The CDR3 nucleotides read TGTGCCAGCAGTATAGGGGGTGGCACTGAAGCTTTCTTT. J is TRBJ1-1 and V is TRBV9; maybe TRBD1 (6 bases). The germline V and J ends were trimmed by 5 bases and 4 bases, with 12 bases remaining between them. This CDR3 has 13 residues. The germline gives CDR1 SGDLS, CDR2 YYNGEE. Combining the CDR3 with reference TRBV9 and TRBJ1-1 gives the whole variable domain DSGVTQTPKHLITATGQRVTLRCSPRSGDLSVYWYQQSLDQGLQFLIQYYNGEERAKGNILERFSAQQFPDLHSELNLSSLELGDSALYFCASSIGGGTEAFFGQGTRLTVV.

The V gene is TRBV5-1, the J gene TRBJ2-2; D is undetermined. CDR3 length equals 12 residues. Germline V gene data show CDR1 as SGHRS and CDR2 as YFSETQ. Trimming took 4 bases from V and 7 from J, leaving 8 bases between them. In nucleotides, the CDR3 is TGCGCCAGCAGCCATCCGGGCGGGGAGCTGTTTTTT. Amino acid sequence: CASSHPGGELFF. Full variable domain (remainder filled in from reference TRBV5-1 and TRBJ2-2): KAGVTQTPRYLIKTRGQQVTLSCSPISGHRSVSWYQQTPGQGLQFLFEYFSETQRNKGNFPGRFSGRQFSNSRSEMNVSTLELGDSALYLCASSHPGGELFFGEGSRLTVL.

This chain joins TRBV5-3 and TRBJ2-1; TRBD1 or TRBD2 may be the D gene (5 bases each). Being an ORF, TRBV5-3 has a function that is uncertain. Trimming shortened V by 2 bases and J by 4 bases, and 19 bases separated the two germline ends. The CDR3 loop spans 17 amino acids. The CDR3, as DNA: TGTGCCAGAAGCTTAAGTCTCCGGGACGGAGGATACAATGAGCAGTTCTTC. It is translated as CARSLSLRDGGYNEQFF.

The rearrangement uses TRBV10-2 and TRBJ2-2, with TRBD1 identical over 7 bases. The V segment lost 4 bases and the J segment 0 bases; nucleotides outside the gene matches: 17. CDR3 size: 20 residues. Germline CDR1 WSHSY, CDR2 SAAADI. CDR3 sequence: CASSVPTGPQPIPNTGELFF. The CDR3 DNA reads as TGCGCCAGCAGTGTCCCGACAGGGCCTCAACCTATTCCGAACACCGGGGAGCTGTTTTTT.

V is TRBV7-8 and J is TRBJ2-7; possible D gene TRBD1, 5 bases. Germline CDR1 reads SGHVS; CDR2 reads FQNEAQ. With 5 bases removed from V and 2 bases from J, the gap between germline ends came to 10 bases. This CDR3 comprises 13 residues. CDR3 coding DNA: TGTGCCAGCAGCCGACAGTTGGCCTACGAGCAGTACTTC. Its protein is CASSRQLAYEQYF.

This chain uses TRBV7-9 with TRBJ2-6; the D call may be TRBD1 or TRBD2 (5 bases each). Germline V lookup: CDR1 SEHNR, CDR2 FQNEAQ (reference sequence). V lost 4 bases and J lost 2, with 21 bases in between. There are 19 residues in the CDR3. The DNA of the CDR3 is TGTGCCAGCAGCTCCCACCTAGAGATGTGGGGGACTGGGGCCAACGTCCTGACTTTC. Residues: CASSSHLEMWGTGANVLTF.

This clone was counted once. V and J are TRBV5-6 and TRBJ2-7; TRBD1 aligns across 7 bases. The CDR3 is 15 amino acids. The V and J ends lost 4 bases and 3 bases, in that order; junction bases with no gene match: 10. Germline V gives CDR1 SGHDT, CDR2 YYEEEE. The CDR3 reads CASSPNYGQVYEQYF. CDR3 nucleotides: TGTGCCAGCAGCCCTAATTACGGACAGGTCTACGAGCAGTACTTC.

The rearrangement uses TRBV19 and TRBJ2-3; TRBD1 aligns across 8 bases. This CDR3 has 15 amino acids. V dropped 10 bases and J dropped 2; count of bases not matched to a gene: 11. Germline CDR1 is LNHDA and CDR2 is SQIVND (reference sequence). The CDR3 coding sequence is TGTGCCACCTCCCTGACAGGGGCGGTCACAGATACGCAGTATTTT. This encodes CATSLTGAVTDTQYF.

The rearrangement links TRBV5-6 to TRBJ2-7, with 9 bases that match TRBD1. The CDR3 consists of 15 residues. The germline V gene has CDR1 SGHDT and CDR2 YYEEEE. V was clipped by 2 bases and J by 5 bases; unmatched bases: 8. Written as DNA, the CDR3 is TGTGCCAGCAGCTTCCGGGACAGGGCTCCAGACGAGCAGTACTTC. Amino acid sequence: CASSFRDRAPDEQYF.

The chain employs TRBV13 and TRBJ2-3; 7 bases map to TRBD2. The CDR3 is made up of 19 amino acids. J was trimmed by 4 bases and V by 6 bases; bases with no gene match: 22. Germline V gene data show CDR1 as PRHDT and CDR2 as FYEKMQ (reference sequence). The CDR3 protein is CASSSPPGLLKRDADTQYF. CDR3 nucleotides: TGTGCCAGCAGTTCACCCCCGGGACTACTAAAGAGGGACGCAGATACGCAGTATTTT.

The chain couples TRBV7-6 to TRBJ1-1, with 12 bases aligning to TRBD1. V gave up 6 bases and J gave up 3 bases; unmatched junction bases: 5. Germline V gene data show CDR1 as SGHVS and CDR2 as FNYEAQ. The CDR3 spans 15 residues. CDR3 nucleotide sequence: TGTGCCAGCAGTACGGGACAGGGGGCGGACACTGAAGCTTTCTTT. Amino acid sequence: CASSTGQGADTEAFF.

J is TRBJ2-5 and V is TRBV2, with TRBD1 matching over 7 bases. The CDR3 has 13 amino acids. Germline V gives CDR1 SNHLY, CDR2 FYNNEI. The junction had 2 bases not matched to a gene; V was cut back by 1 base and J by 6 bases. Written as DNA, the CDR3 is TGTGCCAGCAGTGAAGGGACAGGCCAGACCCAGTACTTC. Protein: CASSEGTGQTQYF. Combining the CDR3 with reference TRBV2 and TRBJ2-5 gives the whole variable domain EPEVTQTPSHQVTQMGQEVILRCVPISNHLYFYWYRQILGQKVEFLVSFYNNEISEKSEIFDDQFSVERPDGSNFTLKIRSTKLEDSAMYFCASSEGTGQTQYFGPGTRLLVL.

In this sample, this clone turned up once. This chain uses TRBV7-2 with TRBJ2-2; weak D call: TRBD2 (6 bases). Trimming removed 3 bases at V and 6 bases at J, with 14 bases between. This CDR3 spans 15 amino acids. CDR1 and CDR2 (germline): SGHTA, FQGNSA. The CDR3 loop reads CASSFRGMSPGELFF. The CDR3 DNA is TGTGCCAGCAGCTTTCGGGGGATGAGTCCCGGGGAGCTGTTTTTT.

V gene TRBV6-5 combines with J gene TRBJ1-1; 9 nucleotides match TRBD1. Unmatched junction bases numbered 4, after V lost 5 bases and J lost 0 bases. Per germline, CDR1 MNHEY and CDR2 SVGAGI. This CDR3 has 15 amino acids. CDR3 sequence reads: CASSGRTGVNTEAFF. The CDR3 region has the DNA TGTGCCAGCAGTGGCCGGACAGGGGTGAACACTGAAGCTTTCTTT.

This clone has a single count. This chain joins TRBV6-1 and TRBJ1-1, with D hard to call. This CDR3 is 17 amino acids long. Trimming stripped 3 bases from V and 1 base from J, with 18 bases between. From germline, CDR1 is MNHNS and CDR2 SASEGT. The CDR3 loop reads CASSEAFESYSNTEAFF. The CDR3 bases are TGTGCCAGCAGTGAGGCATTTGAATCCTATTCGAACACTGAAGCTTTCTTT.

Note on this clone: The same CDR3 can be traced to other DNA sequences in this sample. The chain combines TRBV5-1 with TRBJ2-1; 10 bases line up with TRBD2. Per germline, CDR1 SGHRS and CDR2 YFSETQ. J lost 0 bases, V lost 0 bases, and 3 bases had no gene match. CDR3 size: 17 residues. CDR3 loop: CASSLGLAGSSYNEQFF. DNA of the CDR3: TGCGCCAGCAGCTTGGGACTAGCGGGCAGCTCCTACAATGAGCAGTTCTTC.

The V call is TRBV25-1, the J call TRBJ1-1, with a weak D call TRBD1 (5 bases). The CDR3 spans 12 residues. Germline assignment: CDR1 MGHDK and CDR2 SYGVNS. The V gene lost 5 bases and the J gene lost 4 bases, with 8 bases spanning the gap. The CDR3 DNA reads TGTGCCAGCAGTTGGGGGGGCACTGAAGCTTTCTTT. Amino acids: CASSWGGTEAFF.

This clone was observed once. This chain joins TRBV6-6 and TRBJ2-1; 10 bases line up with TRBD2. V gave up 0 bases and J gave up 10 bases; unmatched junction bases: 6. Germline-derived CDR1 and CDR2 are MNHNY and SVGAGI (reference sequence). The CDR3 loop spans 15 amino acids. The CDR3 spells CASSYSVAGGLEQFF. The CDR3 nucleotides read TGTGCCAGCAGTTACTCAGTAGCGGGAGGTCTGGAGCAGTTCTTC.

V gene TRBV7-2 combines with J gene TRBJ2-7; TRBD2 is a possible D gene (5 bases). CDR1 is SGHTA and CDR2 is FQGNSA in the germline V gene. This CDR3 is 11 amino acids long. The germline V and J ends were trimmed by 8 bases and 6 bases, with 11 bases remaining between them. The DNA for the CDR3 is TGTGCCAGCGCCGGACTTTTCGAGCAGTACTTC. Protein: CASAGLFEQYF.

Turning to this clone: Other nucleotide sequences in the sample specify the same CDR3. The chain links TRBV2 to TRBJ2-7; 9 bases are a match to TRBD2. The CDR3 has 14 amino acids. Germline V gives CDR1 SNHLY, CDR2 FYNNEI. V gave up 6 bases and J gave up 2 bases; unmatched junction bases: 5. Written as DNA, the CDR3 is TGTGCCAGCAGCCCCACTAGCGGGCCCTACGAGCAGTACTTC. Translating it yields CASSPTSGPYEQYF.

The chain couples TRBV12-1 to TRBJ2-4; TRBD2 is the table's D call and was not checked against the DNA. TRBV12-1 is a documented pseudogene. The CDR3 has 16 residues. The CDR3 loop is CASSLGLAVTKNIQYF. The CDR3 bases are TGTGCCAGCAGCTTGGGACTAGCGGTGACCAAAAACATTCAGTACTTC.

V usage is TRBV30 and J usage is TRBJ2-2; D not certain. The germline V gene encodes CDR1 GTSNPN and CDR2 SVGIG (reference sequence). With 4 bases removed from V and 5 bases from J, the gap between germline ends came to 17 bases. The CDR3 has 15 amino acids. The CDR3 DNA reads TGTGCCTGGATTGTATCGGGTCAAGGGACCGGGGAGCTGTTTTTT. As protein: CAWIVSGQGTGELFF.

About this clone itself: One base away lies a much larger clone, so this may be a sequencing read error. Other DNA sequences in this sample translate to the same CDR3. The J gene is TRBJ1-1, the V gene TRBV28, with D maybe TRBD1 (5 bases). The CDR3 covers 13 residues. V was shortened by 6 bases and J by 1 base, with 9 bases between the two germline ends. Germline V gene data show CDR1 as MDHEN and CDR2 as SYDVKM. CDR3 nucleotides: TGTGCCAGCAGCCTTGGGGGGAACACTGAAGCTTTCTTT. Protein sequence: CASSLGGNTEAFF.

This chain connects TRBV28 to TRBJ2-1, with D uncertain. CDR3 length: 20 residues. The germline V gene has CDR1 MDHEN and CDR2 SYDVKM. Trimming took 3 bases from V and 0 from J, leaving 24 bases between them. The DNA of the CDR3 is TGTGCCAGCAGTTTCCATATCCGGTCCGATGTCTTAAGCTCCTACAATGAGCAGTTCTTC. This encodes CASSFHIRSDVLSSYNEQFF.

The chain carries TRBV7-9 and TRBJ2-3; weak D call: TRBD2 (6 bases). CDR1 and CDR2 (germline): SEHNR, FQNEAQ (reference sequence). Between the trimmed V and J ends, which lost 3 bases and 5 bases, there was a span of 15 bases. This CDR3 is built from 15 residues. CDR3 sequence reads: CASSFLSGTGDTQYF. In DNA, the CDR3 is TGTGCCAGCAGCTTCTTGTCGGGGACTGGAGATACGCAGTATTTT.